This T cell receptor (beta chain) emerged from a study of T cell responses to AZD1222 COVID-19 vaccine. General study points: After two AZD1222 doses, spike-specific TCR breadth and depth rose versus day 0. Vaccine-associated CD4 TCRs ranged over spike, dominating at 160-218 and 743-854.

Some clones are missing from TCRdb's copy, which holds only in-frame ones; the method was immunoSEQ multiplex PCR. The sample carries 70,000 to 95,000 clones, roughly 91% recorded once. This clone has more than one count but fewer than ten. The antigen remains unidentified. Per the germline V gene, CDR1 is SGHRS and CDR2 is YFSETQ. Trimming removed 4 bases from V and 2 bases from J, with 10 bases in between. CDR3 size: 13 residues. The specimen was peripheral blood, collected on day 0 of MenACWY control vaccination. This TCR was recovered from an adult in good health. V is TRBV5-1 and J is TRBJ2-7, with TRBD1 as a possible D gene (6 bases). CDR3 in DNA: TGCGCCAGCAGCCAGACAGGCGCCTACGAGCAGTACTTC. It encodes CASSQTGAYEQYF.